This T cell receptor beta chain derives from a study of regulatory and conventional T cells in RAG deficiency. Here immunoSEQ multiplex PCR was the method, and the copy in TCRdb shows in-frame clones only, minus some. Of 12,000 or so clones in the sample, roughly 94% were seen once. Blood CD4+ CD25-high CD127-low regulatory T cells supplied the genomic DNA template. These same data were also listed under a study on regulatory T cells. As that study records: Amplification used 52 TRBV primers and 13 TRBJ primers. In patients, unique TRB V-J pairs were restricted and V/J usage skewed, especially in Tregs.

This clonotype originated in a human donor in good health. The sample was CD127- CD25+ CD4+ Tregs sorted from blood.

CDR3 amino acids: CASSLSGSNGYTF. The CDR3 DNA reads as TGCGCCAGCAGCTTGTCAGGGTCCAATGGCTACACCTTC. V gene TRBV5-1 combines with J gene TRBJ1-2, with D tentatively TRBD1 (5 bases). Germline V lookup: CDR1 SGHRS, CDR2 YFSETQ. Trimming cost V 1 base and J 6 bases, with 10 bases left between them. The CDR3 has 13 residues.